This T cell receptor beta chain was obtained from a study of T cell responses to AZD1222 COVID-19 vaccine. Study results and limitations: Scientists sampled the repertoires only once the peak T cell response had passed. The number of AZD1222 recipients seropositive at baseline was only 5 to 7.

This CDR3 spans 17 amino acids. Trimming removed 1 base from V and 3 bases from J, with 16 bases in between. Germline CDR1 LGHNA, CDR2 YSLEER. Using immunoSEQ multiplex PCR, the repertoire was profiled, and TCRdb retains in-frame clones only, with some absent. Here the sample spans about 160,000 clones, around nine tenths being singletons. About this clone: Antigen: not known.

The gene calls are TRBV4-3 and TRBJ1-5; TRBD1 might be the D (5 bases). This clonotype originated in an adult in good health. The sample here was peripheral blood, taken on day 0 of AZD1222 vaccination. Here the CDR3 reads CASSQGSQGVSNQPQHF. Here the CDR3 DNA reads TGCGCCAGCAGCCAAGGGTCGCAGGGAGTCTCCAATCAGCCCCAGCATTTT.